This paragraph covers one T cell receptor (beta chain) sequence. Its antigen is still unknown. TCRdb re-called the 5' RACE reads; one entry per CDR3 protein, DNA not given. This repertoire includes fewer than 450,000 distinct CDR3 sequences. From germline, CDR1 is SEHNR and CDR2 FQNEAQ (reference sequence). This CDR3 has 14 amino acids. This entry comes from a study of monozygotic twins with inflammatory bowel disease. Study-level results: The data offered no way to tell different T cell subtypes apart.

The authors drew approximately 2.4 ml of blood from each donor. The chain is built from TRBV7-9 and TRBJ2-5; checking the TCRdb D call of TRBD1 is not possible without DNA. The sequence derives from a human donor with ulcerative colitis or Crohn's disease, or a healthy co-twin of an affected twin (not recorded which). What was sequenced was blood. The CDR3 spells CASSPGHHQETQYF. Supplemented by reference TRBV7-9 and TRBJ2-5, the full variable domain reads DTGVSQNPRHKITKRGQNVTFRCDPISEHNRLYWYRQTLGQGPEFLTYFQNEAQLEKSRLLSDRFSAERPKGSFSTLEIQRTEQGDSAMYLCASSPGHHQETQYFGPGTRLLVL.